This TCR beta chain was sequenced in a study of siplizumab effects on memory and regulatory T cells. General observations from the study: Treg origin accounted for an average of 68.8% of mappable alloreactive CD4+ clones with siplizumab and over 25% in controls.

Here immunoSEQ multiplex PCR was the method, and the copy in TCRdb shows in-frame clones only, minus some. The sample lists 90,000 to 120,000 clones; roughly 92% were seen once. A remark on this clone: The antigen is unknown.

V was shortened by 8 bases and J by 6 bases, with 14 bases between the two germline ends. The CDR3 has 13 residues. In germline, CDR1 is ENHRY, CDR2 SYGVKD. The gene calls are TRBV10-3 and TRBJ2-1; D gene unclear. The clonotype was recovered from a human donor in good health. The sample was Tregs sorted from blood. The CDR3 loop is CAISGGLTNEQFF. The CDR3 DNA reads as TGTGCCATCTCGGGCGGCCTGACCAATGAGCAGTTCTTC.